A single sample gave rise to the 7 T cell receptor beta chains below, sequenced in a study of blood T cell repertoires in COVID-19. Assay used: immunoSEQ multiplex PCR; TCRdb lists only in-frame clones, some missing. The data show more than 80,000 clones, around 80% seen once. Sequencing input: peripheral blood. Receptor source: a man of 80 years or more with COVID-19, enrolled during active disease.

This rearrangement joins TRBV7-2 to TRBJ2-1; 8 bases line up with TRBD1. The length of the CDR3 is 16 residues. Per the germline V gene, CDR1 is SGHTA and CDR2 is FQGNSA. The V gene end was trimmed by 5 bases and the J gene end by 3 bases; junction bases not matched to a gene: 9. The CDR3: CASSITPGGGYNEQFF. The CDR3 nucleotides read TGTGCCAGCAGCATAACTCCAGGGGGCGGCTACAATGAGCAGTTCTTC. Full variable domain (missing parts from reference TRBV7-2 and TRBJ2-1): GAGVSQSPSNKVTEKGKDVELRCDPISGHTALYWYRQSLGQGLEFLIYFQGNSAPDKSGLPSDRFSAERTGGSVSTLTIQRTQQEDSAVYLCASSITPGGGYNEQFFGPGTRLTVL.

The gene calls are TRBV6-2 or TRBV6-3 and TRBJ2-1; 11 nucleotides align to TRBD2. Trimming took 5 bases from V and 3 from J; bases not matched to a gene: 3. The CDR3 runs 15 residues. CDR1 is MNHEY, CDR2 SVGEGT, per germline. CDR3 sequence: CASSRGLADYNEQFF. The CDR3 bases are TGTGCCAGCAGTAGGGGACTAGCGGACTACAATGAGCAGTTCTTC.

Here the CDR3 DNA reads TGCAGCGCCGGCGGAGGACAGGGGAACACCGGGGAGCTGTTTTTT. Its protein is CSAGGGQGNTGELFF. The V call is TRBV29-1, the J call TRBJ2-2; 8 positions agree with TRBD1. Germline loops: CDR1 SQVTM, CDR2 ANQGSEA. V was pared by 7 bases and J by 1 base, with 8 bases of the junction left unmatched. The CDR3 runs to 15 residues.

The chain is built from TRBV18 and TRBJ1-2; 7 bases are a match to TRBD1. V lost 3 bases to trimming and J lost 3 bases; unmatched junction nucleotides: 4. Germline V lookup: CDR1 KGHSH, CDR2 LQKENI. This CDR3 is 14 amino acids long. Here the CDR3 reads CASSPQGQHYGYTF. CDR3 DNA sequence: TGTGCCAGCTCACCCCAGGGACAGCACTATGGCTACACCTTC.

The chain couples TRBV11-2 to TRBJ2-3, with TRBD2 identical over 8 bases. The CDR3 length is 14 residues. The ends lost 5 bases at V and 4 bases at J; junction bases unmatched: 5. Germline assignment: CDR1 SGHAT and CDR2 FQNNGV. CDR3 in DNA: TGTGCCAGCAGCCCCGGGAGGGCGGCAGATACGCAGTATTTT. Encoded protein: CASSPGRAADTQYF.

The gene calls are TRBV6-2 or TRBV6-3 and TRBJ2-7, with 7 bases identical to TRBD1. CDR3 length: 16 residues. Germline V CDR1 and CDR2: MNHEY, SVGEGT. The V segment lost 2 bases and the J segment 3 bases; nucleotides outside the gene matches: 10. CDR3 DNA sequence: TGTGCCAGCAGTTACAGAGGACAGGCACGGATCTACGAGCAGTACTTC. It translates to CASSYRGQARIYEQYF.

The chain couples TRBV16 to TRBJ2-3, with 8 bases fitting TRBD2. The CDR3 contains 16 residues. Germline lookup yields CDR1 KGHSY and CDR2 FQNENV. Trimming removed 4 bases from V and 2 bases from J; junction bases left unmatched: 8. The CDR3 DNA follows: TGTGCCAGCAGCCCCATAGCGGGGACGACCACAGATACGCAGTATTTT. Protein sequence: CASSPIAGTTTDTQYF.